This T cell receptor beta chain stems from a study of blood T cell repertoires in COVID-19. Overall study context: Samples representing acute and convalescent COVID-19 were sourced from the United States, Italy and Spain.

The CDR3 has 14 residues. CDR1 LNHDA and CDR2 SQIVND come from the germline V gene (reference sequence). V shed 6 bases and J shed 2 bases, with 14 bases lying between them. TCRdb's table, derived via immunoSEQ multiplex PCR, lists solely in-frame clones and lacks some. The sample includes 85,000 to 90,000 clones, approximately 92% of them seen just once. This TCR came from a woman at least 80 years old with active COVID-19. Sequences were obtained from peripheral blood. The gene calls are TRBV19 and TRBJ2-7, with a possible D match to TRBD2 (7 bases). CDR3 loop: CASSQGRGTYEQYF. CDR3 nucleotide sequence: TGTGCCAGTAGCCAGGGGCGGGGGACCTACGAGCAGTACTTC.